This passage covers 25 T cell receptor beta chains from one sample sequenced in a study of blood T cell repertoires in COVID-19. The table came from immunoSEQ multiplex PCR; TCRdb's copy has only in-frame clones and leaves some out. Of 250,000 to 300,000 clones listed, approximately 91% were seen once; the top ten hold 0.94%. Sequenced: peripheral blood. The receptors derive from a woman in her thirties or forties who had recovered from COVID-19.

The chain joins TRBV10-3 to TRBJ1-2; no reliable D call. Germline V gives CDR1 ENHRY, CDR2 SYGVKD. This CDR3 region has 15 residues. The ends were cut back, 3 bases at V and 2 bases at J, with 13 bases in the middle. The CDR3: CAISDSRVSNYGYTF. Written as DNA, the CDR3 is TGTGCCATCAGTGACTCGCGGGTCTCCAACTATGGCTACACCTTC.

The chain joins TRBV7-3 to TRBJ2-5, with D uncertain. This CDR3 spans 15 amino acids. Trimming left V 2 bases short and J 2 bases short, with 12 bases between. The germline V gene encodes CDR1 SGHTA and CDR2 FQGTGA. CDR3 sequence: CASSLFAANQETQYF. The DNA for the CDR3 is TGTGCCAGCAGCTTATTCGCGGCCAATCAAGAGACCCAGTACTTC.

V gene TRBV2 combines with J gene TRBJ1-6, with D possibly matching TRBD1 (5 bases). Germline V lookup: CDR1 SNHLY, CDR2 FYNNEI. Trimming stripped 6 bases from V and 9 bases from J, with 15 bases between. The CDR3 loop spans 14 amino acids. The CDR3 sequence: CASSETEAISPLHF. The CDR3 DNA sequence: TGTGCCAGCAGCGAGACAGAGGCTATTTCACCCCTCCACTTT.

V is TRBV29-1 and J is TRBJ2-7; 16 bases are a match to TRBD2. V lost 3 bases and J lost 0; bases outside the gene matches: 8. The CDR3 contains 18 residues. Germline-derived CDR1 and CDR2 are SQVTM and ANQGSEA. The CDR3 sequence is CSVDSGTSGRGISYEQYF. DNA of the CDR3: TGCAGCGTTGACTCCGGGACTAGCGGGAGGGGTATCTCCTACGAGCAGTACTTC.

V is TRBV4-1 and J is TRBJ2-1, with 12 bases identical to TRBD2. Trimming removed 4 bases from V and 8 bases from J; junction bases left unmatched: 6. The CDR3 totals 15 residues. The germline V gene encodes CDR1 MGHRA and CDR2 YSYEKL. The CDR3 loop is CASSLRLAGVYEQFF. In DNA form, the CDR3 reads TGCGCCAGCAGCCTACGACTAGCGGGAGTCTATGAGCAGTTCTTC.

The chain recombines TRBV25-1 with TRBJ2-7; D not resolved. Trimming pared 0 bases from V and 2 bases from J, leaving 5 bases between. This CDR3 has 13 amino acids. Germline CDR1 MGHDK, CDR2 SYGVNS. CDR3 bases: TGTGCCAGCAGTGAATATGGCCCCTACGAGCAGTACTTC. This translates into CASSEYGPYEQYF.

Details on this clone: The sample contains more than one DNA sequence encoding this CDR3. The V call is TRBV5-1, the J call TRBJ2-5; D is unresolved. Germline V gives CDR1 SGHRS, CDR2 YFSETQ. Trimming left V 3 bases short and J 3 bases short, with 9 bases between. This CDR3 has 13 residues. The DNA for the CDR3 is TGCGCCAGCAGCTCTCCGGGTGAAGAGACCCAGTACTTC. Translated: CASSSPGEETQYF.

The V gene is TRBV6-4, the J gene TRBJ2-1; D is unclear. V was clipped by 2 bases and J by 0 bases, with 11 bases between them. From germline, CDR1 is MRHNA and CDR2 SNTAGT. This CDR3 comprises 16 residues. CDR3 amino acids: CASSDTRVSSYNEQFF. CDR3 coding DNA: TGTGCCAGCAGTGACACCCGAGTGAGCTCCTACAATGAGCAGTTCTTC.

The J gene is TRBJ2-1, the V gene TRBV4-1; 7 bases align to TRBD1. Germline loops: CDR1 MGHRA, CDR2 YSYEKL. Trimming took 0 bases from V and 5 from J; bases not matched to a gene: 13. The CDR3 consists of 18 residues. The CDR3 region is CASSQDSVTGISNNEQFF. The CDR3 region has the DNA TGCGCCAGCAGCCAAGACTCGGTGACAGGGATTTCAAACAATGAGCAGTTCTTC.

This clone has only one observation. The DNA for the CDR3 is TGTGCCAGCAGCTTAGATCCGGGAGGGCCCCGTGAGCAGTTCTTC. This encodes CASSLDPGGPREQFF. The chain combines TRBV7-2 with TRBJ2-1; 8 nucleotides match TRBD2. Germline CDR1 reads SGHTA; CDR2 reads FQGNSA. The CDR3 consists of 15 residues. After removal of 1 base from V and 9 bases from J, the junction contained 8 bases not matched to a gene.

The count of this clone is one. The chain carries TRBV7-3 and TRBJ1-1, with D unresolved. Trimming took off 1 base at V and 7 bases at J, with 10 bases between the two ends. This CDR3 is built from 13 residues. The germline CDR1 and CDR2 sequences are SGHTA and FQGTGA. CDR3 DNA sequence: TGTGCCAGCAGCTTAAACCCAGGAAATGAAGCTTTCTTT. It codes for CASSLNPGNEAFF.

The chain is built from TRBV19 and TRBJ2-1, with 7 bases lining up with TRBD2. Germline CDR1 reads LNHDA; CDR2 reads SQIVND (reference sequence). The V and J ends lost 5 bases and 5 bases, in that order; junction bases with no gene match: 12. This CDR3 has 16 residues. The CDR3 is CASSGGYSGSHNEQFF. The CDR3 DNA sequence: TGTGCCAGTAGTGGGGGATATAGCGGGTCCCACAATGAGCAGTTCTTC.

V and J are TRBV7-9 and TRBJ1-1; 10 bases are a match to TRBD1. Germline V gene lookup returns CDR1 SEHNR and CDR2 FQNEAQ (reference sequence). The CDR3 loop spans 15 amino acids. J was trimmed by 3 bases and V by 2 bases; bases with no gene match: 3. The CDR3 region is CASSLPGQGDTEAFF. The CDR3 nucleotides are TGTGCCAGCAGCTTACCCGGACAGGGGGACACTGAAGCTTTCTTT.

The chain employs TRBV29-1 and TRBJ2-7; D call uncertain. Between the trimmed V and J ends, which lost 6 bases and 6 bases, there was a span of 21 bases. The CDR3 sequence is 14 residues long. Germline loops: CDR1 SQVTM, CDR2 ANQGSEA. CDR3 in amino acids: CSVELATGFFEQYF. As DNA, the CDR3 is TGCAGCGTGGAGCTGGCTACCGGCTTTTTCGAGCAGTACTTC.

The genes are TRBV9 and TRBJ2-1; D is ambiguous. V lost 0 bases and J lost 0, with 13 bases in between. CDR3 length: 17 residues. Germline loops: CDR1 SGDLS, CDR2 YYNGEE. CDR3 sequence reads: CASSVEGGGSSYNEQFF. The CDR3 bases are TGTGCCAGCAGCGTAGAAGGCGGCGGAAGCTCCTACAATGAGCAGTTCTTC. Full variable domain (missing parts from reference TRBV9 and TRBJ2-1): DSGVTQTPKHLITATGQRVTLRCSPRSGDLSVYWYQQSLDQGLQFLIQYYNGEERAKGNILERFSAQQFPDLHSELNLSSLELGDSALYFCASSVEGGGSSYNEQFFGPGTRLTVL.

The gene calls are TRBV4-1 and TRBJ1-1, with D maybe TRBD1 (5 bases). Trimming cost V 0 bases and J 2 bases, with 13 bases left between them. From germline, CDR1 is MGHRA and CDR2 YSYEKL. The CDR3 covers 16 residues. The CDR3 is CASSQDRVVSNTEAFF. CDR3 nucleotide sequence: TGCGCCAGCAGCCAAGACAGGGTTGTTAGTAACACTGAAGCTTTCTTT.

On this clone itself: It is unclear where the CDR3 begins or ends on the DNA, so no DNA is shown, and the CDR3 is as TCRdb lists it. The rearrangement links TRBV11-3 to TRBJ2-5; the D segment call TRBD1 is taken from the table without a DNA check. With termini counted, the CDR3 has 16 amino acids. CDR1 is SGHNT, CDR2 YENEEA, per germline. This CDR3 is CASSLWGQGAGFPEYF.

For this clone: This sample includes further DNA sequences coding for the same CDR3. The chain recombines TRBV5-1 with TRBJ2-1, with D possibly matching TRBD2 (6 bases). V lost 0 bases and J lost 0, with 7 bases in between. CDR3 length: 15 amino acids. CDR1 SGHRS and CDR2 YFSETQ come from the germline V gene. The CDR3 nucleotides are TGCGCCAGCAGCTTGGACGGGAGCTCCTACAATGAGCAGTTCTTC. It encodes CASSLDGSSYNEQFF.

The rearrangement links TRBV29-1 to TRBJ2-7; 13 bases are shared with TRBD2. Germline CDR1 reads SQVTM; CDR2 reads ANQGSEA. Germline trimming cut 4 bases from V and 3 bases from J; bases unmatched to any gene: 21. The CDR3 extends over 20 amino acids. CDR3 protein: CSVGTGNTSGRGRGGYEQYF. The CDR3 DNA reads TGCAGCGTTGGGACAGGGAACACTAGCGGGAGGGGGCGTGGAGGCTACGAGCAGTACTTC.

V gene TRBV27 combines with J gene TRBJ2-2, with TRBD1 matching 10 bases. The CDR3 runs to 15 residues. V shed 7 bases and J 4 bases; nucleotides not matched to a gene: 6. Germline V gene data show CDR1 as MNHEY and CDR2 as SMNVEV (reference sequence). This CDR3 is CASTPGTGVTGELFF. As DNA, the CDR3 is TGTGCCAGCACCCCCGGGACAGGGGTCACCGGGGAGCTGTTTTTT.

This chain connects TRBV19 to TRBJ1-1; 9 bases align to TRBD1. The junction had 5 bases not matched to a gene; V was cut back by 5 bases and J by 1 base. The CDR3 length is 15 residues. The germline gives CDR1 LNHDA, CDR2 SQIVND (reference sequence). CDR3 loop: CASSPRGQGNTEAFF. The CDR3, as DNA: TGTGCCAGTAGTCCGCGGGGACAGGGGAACACTGAAGCTTTCTTT.

The V and J genes are TRBV5-4 and TRBJ2-7; 11 bases are shared with TRBD2. The CDR3 length is 15 residues. The ends lost 2 bases at V and 4 bases at J; junction bases unmatched: 5. CDR1 SGHNT and CDR2 YYREEE come from the germline V gene (reference sequence). The CDR3 DNA reads TGTGCCAGCAGCTTTGAACTAGCGGGAGTGTACGAGCAGTACTTC. Amino acids: CASSFELAGVYEQYF.

This chain uses TRBV7-9 with TRBJ2-7; possible D gene TRBD1, 6 bases. CDR3 size: 18 residues. Germline loops: CDR1 SEHNR, CDR2 FQNEAQ (reference sequence). V was pared by 4 bases and J by 3 bases, with 25 bases between. The CDR3 region is CASSSVGDPGQTHYEQYF. The DNA of the CDR3 is TGTGCCAGCAGCTCCGTTGGGGACCCCGGACAGACCCACTACGAGCAGTACTTC. The full variable domain, its missing parts supplied by reference TRBV7-9 and TRBJ2-7, is DTGVSQNPRHKITKRGQNVTFRCDPISEHNRLYWYRQTLGQGPEFLTYFQNEAQLEKSRLLSDRFSAERPKGSFSTLEIQRTEQGDSAMYLCASSSVGDPGQTHYEQYFGPGTRLTVT.

This sequence joins TRBV7-9 and TRBJ2-1; D ambiguous. CDR3 length equals 13 residues. The V gene's germline CDR1 is SEHNR and CDR2 FQNEAQ (reference sequence). V was trimmed by 1 base and J by 5 bases, leaving 6 bases between them. DNA for the CDR3: TGTGCCAGCAGCTTAGGAATAGACAATGAGCAGTTCTTC. Translated, it gives CASSLGIDNEQFF.

The rearrangement links TRBV29-1 to TRBJ2-7; TRBD1 might be the D (6 bases). The CDR3 loop spans 13 amino acids. Germline V gives CDR1 SQVTM, CDR2 ANQGSEA. The V gene lost 1 base and the J gene lost 6 bases, with 13 bases spanning the gap. In nucleotides, the CDR3 is TGCAGCGTTGAAGTCACAGGGCATGGCGAGCAGTACTTC. Translating it yields CSVEVTGHGEQYF.